A selection of T cell receptor beta chains follows, all from one sample in a study of T cell responses to AZD1222 COVID-19 vaccine. Here immunoSEQ multiplex PCR was the method, and the copy in TCRdb shows in-frame clones only, minus some. The table records around 99,000 clones, around 90% of them present only once. Sequenced here: peripheral blood, sampled on day 0 of MenACWY control vaccination. All receptors derive from an adult in good health. The CDR3 runs from the conserved cysteine through the conserved F or W. The order of the fields is D gene, clone size, J gene, V gene, CDR3 protein, CDR3 DNA. The D gene is left open where the match is weak. The size field is filled for only some rows; it gives once, few, many or a size class.

d_gene: NA
abundance: NA
j_gene: TRBJ2-7
v_gene: TRBV15
CDR3aa: CATSGRTEETYEQYF
CDR3nt: TGTGCCACCAGCGGGAGGACGGAGGAAACCTACGAGCAGTACTTC

d_gene: NA
abundance: NA
j_gene: TRBJ1-5
v_gene: TRBV19
CDR3aa: CASSIARISNQPQHF
CDR3nt: TGTGCCAGTAGTATAGCGCGTATTAGCAATCAGCCCCAGCATTTT

d_gene: TRBD2
abundance: NA
j_gene: TRBJ2-2
v_gene: TRBV4-2
CDR3aa: CASSQRLAGNTGELFF
CDR3nt: TGTGCCAGCAGCCAACGACTAGCGGGGAACACCGGGGAGCTGTTTTTT

d_gene: NA
abundance: NA
j_gene: TRBJ1-5
v_gene: TRBV7-2
CDR3aa: CASSLGGTSNQPQHF
CDR3nt: TGTGCCAGCAGCTTAGGGGGGACATCAAATCAGCCCCAGCATTTT

d_gene: TRBD1
abundance: NA
j_gene: TRBJ1-6
v_gene: TRBV18
CDR3aa: CASSMPGQGRSPLHF
CDR3nt: TGTGCCAGCTCAATGCCCGGACAGGGCCGATCACCCCTCCACTTT

d_gene: NA
abundance: NA
j_gene: TRBJ2-3
v_gene: TRBV6-2/TRBV6-3
CDR3aa: CASSYGESTDTQYF
CDR3nt: TGTGCCAGCAGTTACGGCGAGAGCACAGATACGCAGTATTTT

d_gene: NA
abundance: NA
j_gene: TRBJ1-2
v_gene: TRBV28
CDR3aa: CASSSGDYGYTF
CDR3nt: TGTGCCAGCAGTTCGGGGGACTATGGCTACACCTTC

d_gene: NA
abundance: NA
j_gene: TRBJ2-2
v_gene: TRBV14
CDR3aa: CASSQGLGQSYTGELFF
CDR3nt: TGTGCCAGCAGCCAAGGGCTCGGACAGAGTTACACCGGGGAGCTGTTTTTT

d_gene: NA
abundance: NA
j_gene: TRBJ1-1
v_gene: TRBV7-9
CDR3aa: CASSSVENTEAFF
CDR3nt: TGTGCCAGCAGCTCCGTCGAGAACACTGAAGCTTTCTTT

d_gene: TRBD2
abundance: few
j_gene: TRBJ2-1
v_gene: TRBV19
CDR3aa: CASRVVGGRNYNEQFF
CDR3nt: TGTGCCAGTAGGGTGGTGGGAGGGAGGAACTACAATGAGCAGTTCTTC

d_gene: NA
abundance: NA
j_gene: TRBJ1-2
v_gene: TRBV13
CDR3aa: CASSPGLQAPNYGYTF
CDR3nt: TGTGCCAGCAGCCCGGGACTCCAAGCCCCTAACTATGGCTACACCTTC

d_gene: NA
abundance: NA
j_gene: TRBJ2-7
v_gene: TRBV30
CDR3aa: CAWRWENGYEQYF
CDR3nt: TGTGCCTGGAGGTGGGAGAATGGCTACGAGCAGTACTTC

d_gene: NA
abundance: NA
j_gene: TRBJ2-1
v_gene: TRBV11-3
CDR3aa: CASSLGFSYNEQFF
CDR3nt: TGTGCCAGCAGCTTAGGTTTCAGTTACAATGAGCAGTTCTTC

d_gene: NA
abundance: NA
j_gene: TRBJ1-3
v_gene: TRBV7-2
CDR3aa: CASSPQGPSGNTIYF
CDR3nt: TGTGCCAGCAGCCCTCAAGGGCCCTCTGGAAACACCATATATTTT

d_gene: NA
abundance: once
j_gene: TRBJ2-2
v_gene: TRBV6-2/TRBV6-3
CDR3aa: CASSPATGELFF
CDR3nt: TGTGCCAGCAGTCCCGCTACCGGGGAGCTGTTTTTT

d_gene: NA
abundance: NA
j_gene: TRBJ2-2
v_gene: TRBV2
CDR3aa: CASSEAPGRGTGELFF
CDR3nt: TGTGCCAGCAGTGAAGCTCCGGGGAGAGGGACCGGGGAGCTGTTTTTT

d_gene: NA
abundance: NA
j_gene: TRBJ1-2
v_gene: TRBV29-1
CDR3aa: CSVLGKGLGYGYTF
CDR3nt: TGCAGCGTTTTGGGGAAGGGGCTTGGCTATGGCTACACCTTC

d_gene: TRBD2
abundance: few
j_gene: TRBJ2-1
v_gene: TRBV3-1/TRBV3-2
CDR3aa: CASSQERTSGRQHYNEQFF
CDR3nt: TGTGCCAGCAGCCAAGAAAGGACTAGCGGGAGGCAACACTACAATGAGCAGTTCTTC

d_gene: NA
abundance: once
j_gene: TRBJ2-7
v_gene: TRBV7-2
CDR3aa: CASSPTSPTEQYF
CDR3nt: TGTGCCAGCAGCCCCACCTCCCCCACCGAGCAGTACTTC